This entry lists 20 T cell receptor beta chains sequenced from one sample in a study of metastatic and nonmetastatic thyroid tumors. TCRdb called clones again from the PCR reads with MiXCR. The sample shows 20,000 or so clones, 23% of them seen only once. Patients underwent thyroid surgery, and none had received any treatment before it. The sequencing sample was made of blood. Every receptor here comes from a male donor with papillary thyroid cancer or a benign thyroid nodule (not recorded which). Some clones in this sample may be carry-over from other donors' samples.

The chain uses TRBV7-2 and TRBJ2-3; D is perhaps TRBD2 (6 bases). Trimming left V 5 bases short and J 0 bases short, with 15 bases between. Germline assignment: CDR1 SGHTA and CDR2 FQGNSA. This CDR3 comprises 16 residues. The CDR3: CASSSSGGASTDTQYF. CDR3 DNA sequence: TGTGCCAGCAGCAGTAGCGGCGGGGCGAGCACAGATACGCAGTATTTT.

The genes are TRBV3-1 and TRBJ2-3; D uncertain. Germline V lookup: CDR1 LGHDT, CDR2 YNNKEL (reference sequence). Trimming shortened V by 0 bases and J by 4 bases, and 11 bases separated the two germline ends. CDR3 length: 15 amino acids. For the CDR3, the DNA is TGTGCCAGCAGCCAAGAAATTAGACTCCCAGATACGCAGTATTTT. Its translation: CASSQEIRLPDTQYF.

This clone has a count of ten or more. V gene TRBV6-1 combines with J gene TRBJ2-1; the D gene is possibly TRBD2 (5 bases). The germline V gene has CDR1 MNHNS and CDR2 SASEGT. V gave up 6 bases and J gave up 7 bases, with 13 bases separating them. This CDR3 contains 13 residues. CDR3 amino acids: CASREEIRNEQFF. CDR3 in DNA: TGTGCCAGCAGGGAGGAAATCAGGAATGAGCAGTTCTTC.

Notes on this clone: Sequence at one end of the junction differs from germline and may be a read error. This chain uses TRBV28 with TRBJ2-2, with D possibly TRBD2 on 6 matching bases. The CDR3 consists of 14 residues. The germline gives CDR1 MDHEN, CDR2 SYDVKM. CDR3: CVSSSDSGRRELFF. The DNA for the CDR3 is TGTGTCAGCAGTTCCGACAGTGGGAGGCGGGAGCTGTTTTTT.

This clone was seen repeatedly, ten times or more. V usage is TRBV3-1 and J usage is TRBJ2-7, with 9 bases aligning to TRBD2. This CDR3 region has 15 residues. CDR1 and CDR2 (germline): LGHDT, YNNKEL (reference sequence). V lost 4 bases, J lost 6 bases, and 10 bases stayed unmatched. CDR3 in DNA: TGTGCCAGCAGCCCCCCTTTAGCGGGAGACGCCGAGCAGTACTTC. This translates into CASSPPLAGDAEQYF.

As for this clone: Being one base from a much bigger clone, this may be a read error. The chain joins TRBV7-3 to TRBJ2-3; D is perhaps TRBD2 (6 bases). Germline-derived CDR1 and CDR2 are SGHTA and FQGTGA. This CDR3 contains 16 residues. In DNA, the CDR3 is TGTGCCAGCAGCTTAACGGTCGGGAGTAAAACAGTTACGCAGTATTTT. Translating it yields CASSLTVGSKTVTQYF.

The rearrangement uses TRBV5-1 and TRBJ2-1, with D uncertain. V lost 2 bases and J lost 10, with 13 bases in between. The length of the CDR3 is 13 residues. CDR1 is SGHRS, CDR2 YFSETQ, per germline. The CDR3 coding sequence is TGCGCCAGCAGCTTTAACGGGTGCAACGAGCAGTTCTTC. This gives the protein CASSFNGCNEQFF.

This clone was recorded at least ten times. The chain is built from TRBV27 and TRBJ2-1; 7 bases align to TRBD1. The CDR3 has 16 residues. The V gene end was trimmed by 7 bases and the J gene end by 0 bases; junction bases not matched to a gene: 9. Germline CDR1 reads MNHEY; CDR2 reads SMNVEV (reference sequence). The CDR3 region has the DNA TGTGCCAGCATAGGGACAGCGGAGAGCTCCTACAATGAGCAGTTCTTC. Its protein is CASIGTAESSYNEQFF.

This clone was picked up many times. This sequence joins TRBV12-5 and TRBJ1-1; D not certain. V was trimmed by 7 bases and J by 1 base, leaving 4 bases between them. From germline, CDR1 is LGHNT and CDR2 FRNRAP. This CDR3 contains 11 residues. CDR3 DNA: TGTGCTAGTGTCAAGAACACTGAAGCTTTCTTT. Amino acid sequence: CASVKNTEAFF.

This clone was seen more than once but under ten times. This chain connects TRBV6-1 to TRBJ2-7; D call uncertain. Per germline, CDR1 MNHNS and CDR2 SASEGT. Trimming pared 2 bases from V and 0 bases from J, leaving 11 bases between. This CDR3 has 15 residues. The CDR3 nucleotides are TGTGCCAGCAGTGAACCGATCTCGAGCTCCTACGAGCAGTACTTC. Translating it yields CASSEPISSSYEQYF.

This clone came up a few times. The J gene is TRBJ2-7, the V gene TRBV24-1; TRBD2 is a possible D gene (5 bases). The V end lost 9 bases, the J end lost 6 bases, and 17 bases lay between the germline ends. The CDR3 has 13 residues. CDR1 and CDR2 from the germline V gene are KGHDR and SFDVKD. CDR3 loop: CATSRGLRSEQYF. The CDR3 nucleotides are TGTGCCACCTCCCGGGGTCTTCGCAGCGAGCAGTACTTC.

V is TRBV4-1 and J is TRBJ1-4; D gene ambiguous. The V and J ends lost 0 bases and 6 bases respectively, with 5 bases between them. CDR1 and CDR2 (germline): MGHRA, YSYEKL. The CDR3 is made up of 13 amino acids. The CDR3 sequence is CASSQETYEKLFF. CDR3 sequence (DNA): TGCGCCAGCAGCCAAGAGACTTATGAAAAACTGTTTTTT.

About this clone: No conserved phenylalanine or tryptophan ends this CDR3, so it is likely a read error. This rearrangement joins TRBV6-1 to TRBJ2-1, with unresolved D. Germline-derived CDR1 and CDR2 are MNHNS and SASEGT. This CDR3 region has 13 residues. The germline V and J ends were trimmed by 6 bases and 2 bases, with 8 bases remaining between them. CDR3 residues: CASSPSPYNEQFL. The CDR3 region has the DNA TGTGCCAGCAGCCCGTCACCCTACAATGAGCAGTTCTTA.

Turning to this clone: At one end the junction does not follow the germline gene, possibly because of a read error. V usage is TRBV5-1 and J usage is TRBJ2-3; 7 bases map to TRBD2. The CDR3 length is 15 residues. From germline, CDR1 is SGHRS and CDR2 YFSETQ. The CDR3, as DNA: TGCGCCAGCAGCTTTACCGTGACTAGCACGGATACGCAGTATTTT. Amino acid sequence: CASSFTVTSTDTQYF.

A single count supports this clone. J is TRBJ2-1 and V is TRBV11-1; D unclear. Germline CDR1 reads SGHAT; CDR2 reads FQDESV (reference sequence). The CDR3 is 14 amino acids. Trimming left V 5 bases short and J 1 base short, with 9 bases between. The CDR3 DNA reads as TGTGCCAGCAGCGGCTGGGGTTCCTACAATGAGCAGTTCTTC. The encoded protein is CASSGWGSYNEQFF.

The chain recombines TRBV20-1 with TRBJ2-1; 9 bases agree with TRBD2. This CDR3 is 14 amino acids long. Germline CDR1 DFQATT, CDR2 SNEGSKA (reference sequence). With 8 bases clipped from V and 5 bases from J, the junction kept 10 bases outside the gene matches. For the CDR3, the DNA is TGCAGTTCCCTCGGGACTAGCAGCGACAATGAGCAGTTCTTC. Its protein product is CSSLGTSSDNEQFF.

Note on this clone: It is likely a read error, because the conserved phenylalanine at the end of the CDR3 is missing. The V call is TRBV7-9, the J call TRBJ2-5, with D perhaps TRBD1 or TRBD2 (5 bases each). Trimming stripped 5 bases from V and 1 base from J, with 14 bases between. This CDR3 has 15 residues. Germline lookup yields CDR1 SEHNR and CDR2 FQNEAQ (reference sequence). The CDR3: CASSKLGVIQETQYV. CDR3 sequence (DNA): TGTGCCAGCAGCAAGTTGGGGGTAATCCAAGAGACCCAGTACGTC.

This clone was observed at least ten times. The chain uses TRBV24-1 and TRBJ2-7; D is possibly TRBD2 (5 bases). Germline values: CDR1 KGHDR, CDR2 SFDVKD. The length of the CDR3 is 14 residues. Trimming shortened V by 3 bases and J by 3 bases, and 11 bases separated the two germline ends. Here the CDR3 DNA reads TGTGCCACCAGTGATAATGGACTGATCTACGAGCAGTACTTC. Protein product: CATSDNGLIYEQYF.

This clone occurred many times. The gene calls are TRBV7-9 and TRBJ1-1; no clear D gene. CDR1 and CDR2 (germline): SEHNR, FQNEAQ (reference sequence). V dropped 3 bases and J dropped 1 base, with 6 bases sitting between them. CDR3 size: 13 residues. DNA for the CDR3: TGTGCCAGCAGCTTGGTACAGAACACTGAAGCTTTCTTT. Its protein is CASSLVQNTEAFF.

The chain recombines TRBV7-3 with TRBJ1-2; 7 bases align to TRBD1. Germline V gives CDR1 SGHTA, CDR2 FQGTGA. J gave up 4 bases and V 4 bases, and 3 bases lay outside the gene matches. This CDR3 is 13 amino acids long. In nucleotides, the CDR3 is TGTGCCAGCAGCTCTGGGACAGTCTATGGCTACACCTTC. It is translated as CASSSGTVYGYTF.